These 8 T cell receptor beta chains came from one sample sequenced in a study of T cell responses to AZD1222 COVID-19 vaccine. The protocol was immunoSEQ multiplex PCR, while the TCRdb copy is restricted to in-frame clones and leaves out a portion. The profile shows 60,000 to 85,000 clones, around three quarters of them singletons. The sample consisted of peripheral blood, taken 28 days after the second dose of the MenACWY control vaccine. Source of these receptors: an adult who received the MenACWY meningococcal vaccine as a control.

The chain couples TRBV5-1 to TRBJ2-7; TRBD1 matches 7 bases. The V segment lost 0 bases and the J segment 4 bases; nucleotides outside the gene matches: 4. Germline assignment: CDR1 SGHRS and CDR2 YFSETQ. The CDR3 length is 14 residues. CDR3 in DNA: TGCGCCAGCAGCTTGGGAGGGGGCGGGTACGAGCAGTACTTC. It yields the protein CASSLGGGGYEQYF.

The CDR3 DNA follows: TGTGCCAGCAGCCGGACAGCGAACACTGAAGCTTTCTTT. The encoded protein is CASSRTANTEAFF. The rearrangement joins TRBV14 to TRBJ1-1; D is possibly TRBD1 (6 bases). Germline CDR1 reads SGHDN; CDR2 reads FVKESK. Between the trimmed V and J ends, which lost 4 bases and 1 base, there was a span of 7 bases. The CDR3 length is 13 residues. The full variable domain, rest sourced from reference TRBV14 and TRBJ1-1, is EAGVTQFPSHSVIEKGQTVTLRCDPISGHDNLYWYRRVMGKEIKFLLHFVKESKQDESGMPNNRFLAERTGGTYSTLKVQPAELEDSGVYFCASSRTANTEAFFGQGTRLTVV.

In this sample, this clone turned up a few times. The chain has TRBV7-2 and TRBJ1-2; D gene unclear. CDR1 and CDR2 (germline): SGHTA, FQGNSA. The CDR3 extends over 17 amino acids. Trimming shortened V by 1 base and J by 0 bases, and 15 bases separated the two germline ends. The CDR3 DNA sequence: TGTGCCAGCAGCTTAGAGGGTTTTGGTTATGCTAACTATGGCTACACCTTC. Its protein product is CASSLEGFGYANYGYTF.

The rearrangement uses TRBV3-1 (or the pseudogene TRBV3-2) and TRBJ2-2, with D possibly TRBD2 on 6 matching bases. The CDR3 has 17 amino acids. The germline gives CDR1 LGHDT, CDR2 YNNKEL (reference sequence). V was cut by 4 bases and J by 0 bases, with 15 bases left in between. CDR3 sequence reads: CASSLRVPGANTGELFF. The CDR3 nucleotides are TGTGCCAGCAGCCTTCGGGTCCCGGGGGCGAACACCGGGGAGCTGTTTTTT.

The rearrangement links TRBV2 to TRBJ2-2; D is possibly TRBD1 (5 bases). CDR1 and CDR2 (germline): SNHLY, FYNNEI. The CDR3 is 14 amino acids. V lost 2 bases and J 4 bases, leaving 8 bases between the germline ends. The CDR3 coding sequence is TGTGCCAGCAGTGAACAGGGTTCCACCGGGGAGCTGTTTTTT. It encodes CASSEQGSTGELFF.

V gene TRBV7-2 combines with J gene TRBJ1-2, with 8 bases fitting TRBD1. The CDR3 length is 13 residues. The trim removed 3 bases at V and 5 bases at J, leaving 2 bases unmatched. From germline, CDR1 is SGHTA and CDR2 FQGNSA. The chain's CDR3 is CASSLDREYGYTF. The CDR3, as DNA: TGTGCCAGCAGCTTGGACAGGGAGTATGGCTACACCTTC.

The rearrangement uses TRBV6-5 and TRBJ2-7; 7 bases map to TRBD2. Germline CDR1 and CDR2: MNHEY and SVGAGI. V was clipped by 8 bases and J by 3 bases; unmatched bases: 7. The CDR3 has 13 amino acids. As DNA, the CDR3 is TGTGCCAGCTCCCCGGGACTACACTACGAGCAGTACTTC. Protein: CASSPGLHYEQYF.

The V call is TRBV5-1, the J call TRBJ2-5; D gene unclear. Germline assignment: CDR1 SGHRS and CDR2 YFSETQ. CDR3 length: 15 residues. Trimming pared 1 base from V and 2 bases from J, leaving 12 bases between. This CDR3 is CASSLSPTNQETQYF. The CDR3 DNA reads TGCGCCAGCAGCTTGTCTCCAACCAATCAAGAGACCCAGTACTTC.